This T cell receptor beta chain was profiled in a study of blood T cell repertoires in COVID-19. At the level of the study: The United States, Italy and Spain supplied acute and convalescent COVID-19 samples. Nucleic acid was either cDNA or gDNA, and it came from T cells, B-cell-depleted T cells, or PBMCs.

Sequenced by immunoSEQ multiplex PCR; TCRdb stores in-frame clones only, minus some. Of 200,000 to 250,000 clones in the sample, approximately 80% were seen once. Trimming shortened V by 6 bases and J by 3 bases, and 9 bases separated the two germline ends. Germline V gives CDR1 LGHNT, CDR2 FRNRAP. CDR3 size: 14 residues. Categorization into cohorts depended on clinical history that participants reported. This chain uses TRBV12-5 with TRBJ1-6; D is uncertain. This clonotype was sampled from a woman aged 60-75 years who had recovered from COVID-19. The sequenced material came from PBMCs or T cells enriched from blood (not recorded which). The DNA of the CDR3 is TGTGCTAGTGGCTCTCGGGACTATAATTCACCCCTCCACTTT. Translation gives CASGSRDYNSPLHF.